This TCR beta chain was retrieved from a study of T cell responses to AZD1222 COVID-19 vaccine. Clones were sequenced by immunoSEQ multiplex PCR, and TCRdb holds only the in-frame ones, with some missing. This sample has around 160,000 clones; more than 75% occur once, and the top ten carry 4% to 6%. Germline V CDR1 and CDR2: MDHEN, SYDVKM. This CDR3 region has 15 residues. Losses at the gene ends were 2 bases for V and 7 bases for J; bases not matched to a gene: 8. With respect to this clone: The antigen is not known.

Study results and limitations: Females outnumbered males among donors, who were mostly white British; clonal diversity was possibly underestimated. Once two AZD1222 doses were given, Spike-specific TCR breadth and depth went up.

This rearrangement joins TRBV28 to TRBJ2-1; 7 bases are shared with TRBD1. The TCR was taken from an adult in good health. The source material was peripheral blood, sampled on day 0 of AZD1222 vaccination. Here the CDR3 reads CASSLGQETLNEQFF. CDR3 coding DNA: TGTGCCAGCAGTTTAGGACAGGAGACGCTAAATGAGCAGTTCTTC.